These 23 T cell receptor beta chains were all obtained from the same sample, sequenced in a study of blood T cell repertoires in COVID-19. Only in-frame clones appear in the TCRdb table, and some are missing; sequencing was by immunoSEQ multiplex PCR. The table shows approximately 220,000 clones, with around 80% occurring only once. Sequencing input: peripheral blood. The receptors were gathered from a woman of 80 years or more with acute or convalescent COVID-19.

CDR3 nucleotides: TGCGCCAGCAGCCCCCGAAATTGGTCTAGCGGGGGGGGCTCCTACAATGAGCAGTTCTTC. This translates into CASSPRNWSSGGGSYNEQFF. This chain connects TRBV4-1 to TRBJ2-1; 12 bases line up with TRBD2. Germline loops: CDR1 MGHRA, CDR2 YSYEKL. The CDR3 spans 20 residues. J was trimmed by 0 bases and V by 4 bases; bases with no gene match: 13.

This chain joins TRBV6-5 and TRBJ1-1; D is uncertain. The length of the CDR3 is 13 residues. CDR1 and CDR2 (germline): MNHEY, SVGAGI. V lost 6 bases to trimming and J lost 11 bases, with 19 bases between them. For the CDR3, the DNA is TGTGCCAGCAGGCTCGATATCCGAGCGACGGCTTTCTTT. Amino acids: CASRLDIRATAFF.

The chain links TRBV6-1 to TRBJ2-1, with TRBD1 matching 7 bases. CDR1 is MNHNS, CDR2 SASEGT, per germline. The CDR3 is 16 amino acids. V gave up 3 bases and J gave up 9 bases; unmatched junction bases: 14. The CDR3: CASSENMDTPGGEQFF. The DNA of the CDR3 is TGTGCCAGCAGTGAGAATATGGACACCCCAGGGGGTGAGCAGTTCTTC.

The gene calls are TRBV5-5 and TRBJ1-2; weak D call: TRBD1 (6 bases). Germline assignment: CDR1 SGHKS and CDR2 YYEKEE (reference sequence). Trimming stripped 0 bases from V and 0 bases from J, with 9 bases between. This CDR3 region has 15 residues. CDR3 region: CASSLEGDANYGYTF. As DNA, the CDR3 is TGTGCCAGCAGCTTGGAGGGGGACGCTAACTATGGCTACACCTTC.

The CDR3 here is CASSLGAGGRDEQYF. CDR3 nucleotides: TGTGCCAGCAGTTTAGGAGCGGGAGGTCGGGACGAGCAGTACTTC. This sequence joins TRBV27 and TRBJ2-7; 9 positions match TRBD2. Germline V CDR1 and CDR2: MNHEY, SMNVEV (reference sequence). V was clipped by 2 bases and J by 5 bases; unmatched bases: 7. The CDR3 spans 15 residues.

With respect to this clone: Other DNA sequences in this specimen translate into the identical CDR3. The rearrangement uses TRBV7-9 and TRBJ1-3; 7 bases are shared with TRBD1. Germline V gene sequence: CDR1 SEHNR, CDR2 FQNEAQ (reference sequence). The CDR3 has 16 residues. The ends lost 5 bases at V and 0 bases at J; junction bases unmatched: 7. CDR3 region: CASSPPGQSSGNTIYF. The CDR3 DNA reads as TGTGCCAGCAGCCCCCCGGGACAGAGCTCTGGAAACACCATATATTTT. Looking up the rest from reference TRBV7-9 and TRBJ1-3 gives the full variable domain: DTGVSQNPRHKITKRGQNVTFRCDPISEHNRLYWYRQTLGQGPEFLTYFQNEAQLEKSRLLSDRFSAERPKGSFSTLEIQRTEQGDSAMYLCASSPPGQSSGNTIYFGEGSWLTVV.

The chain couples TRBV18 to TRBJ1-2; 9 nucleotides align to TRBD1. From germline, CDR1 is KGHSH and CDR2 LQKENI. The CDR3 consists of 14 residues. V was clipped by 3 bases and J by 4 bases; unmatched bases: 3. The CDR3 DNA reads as TGTGCCAGCTCACCCCGGGACAGGGTCTATGGCTACACCTTC. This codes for CASSPRDRVYGYTF.

The CDR3: CASSGGNDEQFF. DNA for the CDR3: TGTGCCAGCAGTGGAGGTAACGATGAGCAGTTCTTC. The chain is built from TRBV6-2 or TRBV6-3 and TRBJ2-1; tentatively, D is TRBD2 (5 bases). Germline CDR1 and CDR2: MNHEY and SVGEGT. There are 12 residues in the CDR3. Trimming left V 5 bases short and J 8 bases short, with 10 bases between.

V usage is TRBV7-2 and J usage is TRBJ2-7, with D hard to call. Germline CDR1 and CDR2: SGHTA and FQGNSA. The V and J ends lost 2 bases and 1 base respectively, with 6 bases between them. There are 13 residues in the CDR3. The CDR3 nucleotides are TGTGCCAGCAGCTTATTATATTCCTACGAGCAGTACTTC. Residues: CASSLLYSYEQYF.

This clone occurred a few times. The CDR3 nucleotides read TGTGCCAGCAGCTTAGACAGTGTTCAGGGGACCCAGTACTTC. Its translation: CASSLDSVQGTQYF. The V gene is TRBV7-9, the J gene TRBJ2-5, with D perhaps matching TRBD1 (5 bases). The CDR3 runs to 14 residues. Per the germline V gene, CDR1 is SEHNR and CDR2 is FQNEAQ (reference sequence). Trimming took off 1 base at V and 7 bases at J, with 13 bases between the two ends.

The CDR3 nucleotides read TGCGCCAGCAGCTTGCGGCAGGGTAATGATGAGCAGTACTTC. It specifies CASSLRQGNDEQYF. The chain couples TRBV5-1 to TRBJ2-7; D perhaps matches TRBD1 (5 bases). The V end lost 1 base, the J end lost 7 bases, and 15 bases lay between the germline ends. Germline V gene sequence: CDR1 SGHRS, CDR2 YFSETQ. The length of the CDR3 is 14 residues.

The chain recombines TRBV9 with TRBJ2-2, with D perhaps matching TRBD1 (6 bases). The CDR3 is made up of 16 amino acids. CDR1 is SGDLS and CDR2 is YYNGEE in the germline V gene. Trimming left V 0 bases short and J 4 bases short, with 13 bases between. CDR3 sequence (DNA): TGTGCCAGCAGCGTAGCCCTGGACAGTCGCACCGGGGAGCTGTTTTTT. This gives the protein CASSVALDSRTGELFF.

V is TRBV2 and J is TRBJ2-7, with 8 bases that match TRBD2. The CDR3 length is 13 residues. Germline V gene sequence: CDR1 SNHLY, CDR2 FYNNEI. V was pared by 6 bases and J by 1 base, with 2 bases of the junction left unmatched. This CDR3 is CASRGGRSYEQYF. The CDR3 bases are TGTGCCAGCAGAGGCGGGAGGTCCTACGAGCAGTACTTC.

The CDR3 loop is CAWMTVYEQYF. For the CDR3, the DNA is TGTGCCTGGATGACAGTTTACGAGCAGTACTTC. This chain links TRBV30 with TRBJ2-7, with a possible D match to TRBD1 (5 bases). This CDR3 spans 11 amino acids. Trimming pared 4 bases from V and 4 bases from J, leaving 8 bases between. Germline CDR1 and CDR2: GTSNPN and SVGIG (reference sequence). The whole variable domain, remainder taken from reference TRBV30 and TRBJ2-7, is SQTIHQWPATLVQPVGSPLSLECTVEGTSNPNLYWYRQAAGRGLQLLFYSVGIGQISSEVPQNLSASRPQDRQFILSSKKLLLSDSGFYLCAWMTVYEQYFGPGTRLTVT.

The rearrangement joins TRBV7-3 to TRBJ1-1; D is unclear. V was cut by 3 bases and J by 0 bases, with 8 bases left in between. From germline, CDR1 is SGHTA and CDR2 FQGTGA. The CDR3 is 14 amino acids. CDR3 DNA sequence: TGTGCCAGCAGCTTCTCGGGTTTGAACACTGAAGCTTTCTTT. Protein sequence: CASSFSGLNTEAFF.

The CDR3 nucleotides read TGTGCCAGCAGCCCCGCGGGGGGGTATGGCTACACCTTC. It yields the protein CASSPAGGYGYTF. This chain connects TRBV28 to TRBJ1-2; tentatively, D is TRBD1 (5 bases). V was clipped by 6 bases and J by 5 bases, with 13 bases between them. CDR1 MDHEN and CDR2 SYDVKM come from the germline V gene. This CDR3 has 13 residues.

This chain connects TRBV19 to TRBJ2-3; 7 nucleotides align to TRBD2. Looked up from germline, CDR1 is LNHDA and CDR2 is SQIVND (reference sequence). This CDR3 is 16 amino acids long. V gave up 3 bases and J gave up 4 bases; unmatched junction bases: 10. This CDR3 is CASSMGGLLWPDTQYF. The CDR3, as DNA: TGTGCCAGTAGTATGGGAGGGCTCCTATGGCCAGATACGCAGTATTTT.

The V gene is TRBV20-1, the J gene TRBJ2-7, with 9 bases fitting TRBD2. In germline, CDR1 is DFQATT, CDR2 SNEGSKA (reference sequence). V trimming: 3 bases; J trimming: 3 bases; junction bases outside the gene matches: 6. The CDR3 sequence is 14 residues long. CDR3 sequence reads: CSASLLAGVYEQYF. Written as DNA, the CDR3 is TGCAGTGCTAGTTTATTAGCGGGAGTCTACGAGCAGTACTTC.

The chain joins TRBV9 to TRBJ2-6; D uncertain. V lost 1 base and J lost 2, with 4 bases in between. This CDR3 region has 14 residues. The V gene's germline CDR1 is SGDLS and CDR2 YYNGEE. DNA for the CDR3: TGTGCCAGCAGCGTACCCACTGGGGCCAACGTCCTGACTTTC. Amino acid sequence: CASSVPTGANVLTF.

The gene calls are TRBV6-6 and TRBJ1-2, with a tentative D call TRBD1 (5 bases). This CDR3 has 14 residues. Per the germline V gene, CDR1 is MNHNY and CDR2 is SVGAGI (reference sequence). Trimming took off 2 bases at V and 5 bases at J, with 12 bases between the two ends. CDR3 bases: TGTGCCAGCAGTTACGATCCGGGGGGGTATGGCTACACCTTC. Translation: CASSYDPGGYGYTF.

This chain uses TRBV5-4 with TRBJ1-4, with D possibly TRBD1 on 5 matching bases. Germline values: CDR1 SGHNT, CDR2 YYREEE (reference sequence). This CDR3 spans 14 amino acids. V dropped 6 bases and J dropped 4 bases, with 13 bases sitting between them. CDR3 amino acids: CASTTGGLNEKLFF. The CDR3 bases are TGTGCCAGCACCACCGGGGGACTTAATGAAAAACTGTTTTTT.

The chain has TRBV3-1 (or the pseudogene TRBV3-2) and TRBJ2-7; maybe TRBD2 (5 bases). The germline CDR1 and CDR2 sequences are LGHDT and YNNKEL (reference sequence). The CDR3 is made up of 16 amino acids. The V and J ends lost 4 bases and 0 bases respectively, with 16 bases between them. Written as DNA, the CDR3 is TGTGCCAGCAGCCTCGGTCTAGCAAAGAGCTCCTACGAGCAGTACTTC. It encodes CASSLGLAKSSYEQYF.

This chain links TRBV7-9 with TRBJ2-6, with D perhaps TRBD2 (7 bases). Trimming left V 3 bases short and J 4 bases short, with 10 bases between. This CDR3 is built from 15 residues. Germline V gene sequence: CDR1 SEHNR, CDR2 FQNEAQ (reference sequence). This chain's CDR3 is CASSLGGPGANVLTF. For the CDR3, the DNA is TGTGCCAGCAGCTTGGGGGGGCCCGGGGCCAACGTCCTGACTTTC.